This T cell receptor beta chain was documented in a study of Ad26.COV2.S vaccination and SARS-CoV-2 variants. Germline V gene data show CDR1 as SGHRS and CDR2 as YFSETQ. The CDR3 runs to 15 residues. Trimming took 0 bases from V and 6 from J, leaving 15 bases between them. Treatment here: around 19 received Ad26.COV2.S at low or high dose, single or two shots; about 5 received placebo; per-sample allocation not given. Specimens were obtained on day 63 following the first vaccine or placebo injection. Clones were sequenced by immunoSEQ multiplex PCR, and TCRdb holds only the in-frame ones, with some missing. The data hold about 320,000 clones, with 90% observed a single time.

The clonotype originates from a person between 18 and 65 years old who received the Ad26.COV2.S COVID-19 vaccine or a placebo. Sequenced material: peripheral blood, taken in a trial of Ad26.COV2.S vaccine versus placebo. The V gene is TRBV5-1, the J gene TRBJ1-2; D is uncertain. The CDR3 DNA reads as TGCGCCAGCAGCTTGGGAGTAGCGTGGAACGATGGCTACACCTTC. Translation gives CASSLGVAWNDGYTF.